Each of the 14 T cell receptor beta chains below was sequenced from the same sample in a study of graft-versus-host responses after intestinal transplantation. The repertoire was sequenced with immunoSEQ multiplex PCR; TCRdb's copy has only in-frame clones and lacks some. The table records roughly 43,000 clones, approximately 94% of them present only once. The sample consisted of PBMCs, taken 335 days after intestinal transplant. The receptors shown here come from a human patient who received an intestinal transplant, so some T cells may come from the graft donor.

About this clone: The junction shows a germline mismatch at one end, possibly a read error. The J gene is TRBJ2-5, the V gene TRBV4-1, with TRBD2 matching over 11 bases. There are 18 residues in the CDR3. CDR1 and CDR2 from the germline V gene are MGHRA and YSYEKL. The CDR3 sequence: CANSQDFLTSGGWETQYF. The CDR3 DNA follows: TGCGCCAACAGCCAAGACTTTTTAACTAGCGGGGGTTGGGAGACCCAGTACTTC.

The CDR3 here is CASCVRDRADTQYF. CDR3 nucleotides: TGTGCCAGCTGCGTCCGTGATCGCGCAGATACGCAGTATTTT. J is TRBJ2-3 and V is TRBV7-2; D is unclear. The germline CDR1 and CDR2 sequences are SGHTA and FQGNSA. Trimming took off 8 bases at V and 4 bases at J, with 16 bases between the two ends. There are 14 residues in the CDR3. The complete variable domain, with remaining parts taken from reference TRBV7-2 and TRBJ2-3, reads GAGVSQSPSNKVTEKGKDVELRCDPISGHTALYWYRQSLGQGLEFLIYFQGNSAPDKSGLPSDRFSAERTGGSVSTLTIQRTQQEDSAVYLCASCVRDRADTQYFGPGTRLTVL.

The chain combines TRBV6-6 with TRBJ1-2; 8 bases are shared with TRBD1. This CDR3 has 14 amino acids. V dropped 6 bases and J dropped 4; count of bases not matched to a gene: 7. Germline V gene lookup returns CDR1 MNHNY and CDR2 SVGAGI (reference sequence). The CDR3 coding sequence is TGTGCCAGCAGCTCCGGACAGGGAGGCTATGGCTACACCTTC. This translates into CASSSGQGGYGYTF.

This chain connects TRBV7-9 to TRBJ2-7; 9 positions match TRBD1. CDR1 is SEHNR, CDR2 FQNEAQ, per germline (reference sequence). V lost 1 base, J lost 5 bases, and 3 bases stayed unmatched. The CDR3 has 14 amino acids. CDR3 protein: CASSLGTGVDEQYF. For the CDR3, the DNA is TGTGCCAGCAGCTTAGGGACAGGGGTCGACGAGCAGTACTTC.

The DNA of the CDR3 is TGTGCCAGCAGTTACTCGACTGCGGGGCACGGAAAACTGTTTTTT. Translated: CASSYSTAGHGKLFF. The chain couples TRBV6-6 to TRBJ1-4, with a tentative D call TRBD1 (5 bases). Trimming took off 0 bases at V and 10 bases at J, with 15 bases between the two ends. Germline V gene sequence: CDR1 MNHNY, CDR2 SVGAGI (reference sequence). The CDR3 consists of 15 residues.

V usage is TRBV7-9 and J usage is TRBJ1-6; D is uncertain. Germline-derived CDR1 and CDR2 are SEHNR and FQNEAQ (reference sequence). The CDR3 is 13 amino acids. V lost 1 base and J 8 bases, leaving 6 bases between the germline ends. The CDR3 loop is CASSLVRDSPLHF. CDR3 coding DNA: TGTGCCAGCAGCTTAGTGCGGGATTCACCCCTCCACTTT.

V and J are TRBV27 and TRBJ1-4; the D gene is possibly TRBD1 (5 bases). The V end lost 8 bases, the J end lost 5 bases, and 12 bases lay between the germline ends. CDR3 length: 13 residues. Germline-derived CDR1 and CDR2 are MNHEY and SMNVEV (reference sequence). CDR3 in amino acids: CASGDGWNEKLFF. The CDR3 nucleotides read TGTGCCAGCGGGGACGGGTGGAATGAAAAACTGTTTTTT.

V gene TRBV5-1 combines with J gene TRBJ2-1, with D uncertain. The CDR3 is 14 amino acids. CDR1 and CDR2 from the germline V gene are SGHRS and YFSETQ. The V gene lost 0 bases and the J gene lost 8 bases, with 12 bases spanning the gap. The CDR3: CASSLEHDPDEQFF. The CDR3 DNA is TGCGCCAGCAGCTTGGAGCACGATCCGGATGAGCAGTTCTTC.

This rearrangement joins TRBV29-1 to TRBJ2-1; D not resolved. From germline, CDR1 is SQVTM and CDR2 ANQGSEA. With 3 bases removed from V and 0 bases from J, the gap between germline ends came to 9 bases. The CDR3 is 14 amino acids. The CDR3 loop is CSVDDDSSYNEQFF. CDR3 DNA: TGCAGCGTTGATGACGATAGCTCCTACAATGAGCAGTTCTTC.

The V call is TRBV11-2, the J call TRBJ2-3; D ambiguous. Germline CDR1 and CDR2: SGHAT and FQNNGV. The CDR3 spans 14 residues. V was cut by 0 bases and J by 1 base, with 5 bases left in between. CDR3 DNA sequence: TGTGCCAGCAGCTTAGATCCAGGCACAGATACGCAGTATTTT. Encoded protein: CASSLDPGTDTQYF. The full variable domain, rest sourced from reference TRBV11-2 and TRBJ2-3, is EAGVAQSPRYKIIEKRQSVAFWCNPISGHATLYWYQQILGQGPKLLIQFQNNGVVDDSQLPKDRFSAERLKGVDSTLKIQPAKLEDSAVYLCASSLDPGTDTQYFGPGTRLTVL.

V is TRBV27 and J is TRBJ2-3; 7 bases line up with TRBD2. The germline gives CDR1 MNHEY, CDR2 SMNVEV (reference sequence). The CDR3 contains 14 residues. Trimming removed 5 bases from V and 2 bases from J; junction bases left unmatched: 4. This chain's CDR3 is CASSPAGDTDTQYF. CDR3 nucleotides: TGTGCCAGCAGTCCTGCGGGGGACACAGATACGCAGTATTTT.

The rearrangement links TRBV30 to TRBJ1-5; TRBD1 aligns across 7 bases. Germline assignment: CDR1 GTSNPN and CDR2 SVGIG (reference sequence). V lost 1 base and J lost 5; bases outside the gene matches: 2. This CDR3 comprises 13 residues. The CDR3 loop reads CAWSGDSYQPQHF. Written as DNA, the CDR3 is TGTGCCTGGAGTGGGGACAGCTATCAGCCCCAGCATTTT.

The CDR3 coding sequence is TGTGCCAGCAGTCAGGCTAACTATGGCTACACCTTC. This translates into CASSQANYGYTF. The J gene is TRBJ1-2, the V gene TRBV4-2; no firm D call. This CDR3 region has 12 residues. Trimming stripped 6 bases from V and 0 bases from J, with 5 bases between. Germline CDR1 LGHNA, CDR2 YNFKEQ.

Only a few counts were recorded for this clone. The chain recombines TRBV6-5 with TRBJ2-5, with D maybe TRBD2 (5 bases). The CDR3 spans 15 residues. V was clipped by 2 bases and J by 0 bases, with 10 bases between them. The germline gives CDR1 MNHEY, CDR2 SVGAGI. CDR3 loop: CASSYNRGYQETQYF. The CDR3 nucleotides read TGTGCCAGCAGTTACAACCGGGGTTACCAAGAGACCCAGTACTTC.